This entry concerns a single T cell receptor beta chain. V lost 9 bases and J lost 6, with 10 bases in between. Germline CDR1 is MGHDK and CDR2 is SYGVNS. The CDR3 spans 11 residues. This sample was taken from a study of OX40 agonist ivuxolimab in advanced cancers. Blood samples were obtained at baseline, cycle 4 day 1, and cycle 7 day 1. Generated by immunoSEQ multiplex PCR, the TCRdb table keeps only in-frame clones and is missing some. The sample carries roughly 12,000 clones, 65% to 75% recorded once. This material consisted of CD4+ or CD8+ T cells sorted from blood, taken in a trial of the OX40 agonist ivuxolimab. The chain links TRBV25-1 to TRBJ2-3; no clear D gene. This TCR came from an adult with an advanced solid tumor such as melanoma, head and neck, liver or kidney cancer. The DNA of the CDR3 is TGTGCCAGTACCGCTGGTGATACGCAGTATTTT. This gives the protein CASTAGDTQYF.